This T cell receptor beta chain was identified in a study of identical twins. Study-wide results and limits: Findings came from cross-sectional statistics, without long-term follow-up of donors. Within monozygotic twins, out-of-frame TCR alpha sharing was underestimated by the models.

Concerning this clonotype itself: The antigen is undetermined.

MiXCR, run by TCRdb on the 5' RACE reads, gives a single entry per CDR3 protein. The table lists about 210,000 distinct CDR3 sequences, around 10% of them singletons. Trimming left V 2 bases short and J 1 base short, with 12 bases between. CDR1 and CDR2 (germline): SGDLS, YYNGEE. The CDR3 spans 15 residues. The source of this sequence is a woman aged 18 to 35 in good health. The J gene is TRBJ1-1, the V gene TRBV9; D remains unclear. The sequenced sample consisted of memory (CD45RO+) T cells sorted from blood. The CDR3 here is CASSVHRKGNTEAFF. In DNA form, the CDR3 reads TGTGCCAGCAGCGTCCACCGAAAGGGGAACACTGAAGCTTTCTTT.